This T cell receptor beta chain appears in the sequencing data of a study of Graves' ophthalmopathy and Graves' hyperthyroidism. Only one count was recorded for this clonotype. Patients with other autoimmune diseases, uncontrolled infections, pregnancy or lactation were excluded. Someone took the PBMCs out of 10 ml of fresh peripheral blood. With 2 bases clipped from V and 5 bases from J, the junction kept 8 bases outside the gene matches. Germline V gene data show CDR1 as SGHVS and CDR2 as FQNEAQ. The CDR3 contains 15 residues. RNA transcripts were the source from which TCR beta CDR3 regions were amplified. HTBI primers primed a first-round RT-PCR, and a second-round multiplex PCR followed. In TCRdb, the multiplex PCR reads were re-called with MiXCR into one record per CDR3 protein. This sample carries hundreds of thousands of distinct CDR3 sequences, under 25% of them seen once, and the ten largest clones take 2.5% to 3%.

The receptor comes from a young woman with stable Graves' hyperthyroidism. V usage is TRBV7-8 and J usage is TRBJ2-7; 8 bases align to TRBD1. The sequenced material came from peripheral blood. The CDR3 loop reads CASSLSGQGSHEQYF. DNA for the CDR3: TGTGCCAGCAGCTTATCTGGACAGGGTTCCCACGAGCAGTACTTC.